This T cell receptor (beta chain) was sequenced during a study of CD8 T cells in Susac syndrome. Reverse transcription of roughly 0.5 to 1 ug RNA used random hexamers. By means of immunoSEQ multiplex PCR, TCR beta CDR3 spanning 54 Vbeta and 13 Jbeta underwent amplification. TCRdb ran MiXCR on the immunoSEQ multiplex PCR reads and lists one entry per CDR3 protein. Found here are hundreds of thousands of distinct CDR3 sequences, 95% of them singletons; the top ten hold 0.085% to 0.1%. On this clonotype itself: One end of the junction varies from germline; a read error may be responsible.

The origin of this receptor is a human donor with multiple sclerosis. The sample taken for sequencing was CD4+ T cells from PBMCs.

CDR3 in amino acids: CSVEGNYGYTF. The CDR3 DNA is TGCAGTGTTGAGGGGAACTATGGCTACACCTTC. The rearrangement joins TRBV29-1 to TRBJ1-2, with a possible D match to TRBD1 (5 bases). This CDR3 spans 11 amino acids. Germline CDR1 SQVTM, CDR2 ANQGSEA.